The 9 T cell receptor beta chains listed next were all sequenced from one sample in a study of blood T cell repertoires in COVID-19. Produced via immunoSEQ multiplex PCR; TCRdb's table is partial and in-frame only. Here the sample spans about 400,000 clones, roughly 87% being singletons. The material sequenced was PBMCs or T cells enriched from blood (not recorded which). The origin of the receptors is a woman aged 40 to 50 with acute COVID-19.

V and J are TRBV3-1 (or the pseudogene TRBV3-2) and TRBJ2-1; D is undetermined. Looked up from germline, CDR1 is LGHDT and CDR2 is YNNKEL (reference sequence). The length of the CDR3 is 12 residues. V lost 8 bases to trimming and J lost 3 bases, with 8 bases between them. CDR3 loop: CASVSFYNEQFF. The CDR3 bases are TGTGCCAGCGTATCTTTCTACAATGAGCAGTTCTTC.

The chain combines TRBV19 with TRBJ2-7; 12 nucleotides line up with TRBD1. The CDR3 contains 13 residues. The V segment lost 7 bases and the J segment 9 bases; nucleotides outside the gene matches: 7. The germline gives CDR1 LNHDA, CDR2 SQIVND (reference sequence). As DNA, the CDR3 is TGTGCCAGTAATCCGGGACAGGGGGCCCCGCAGTACTTC. Amino acids: CASNPGQGAPQYF.

The chain carries TRBV6-5 and TRBJ1-1, with a weak D call TRBD1 (5 bases). V was clipped by 6 bases and J by 3 bases, with 11 bases between them. Germline CDR1 and CDR2: MNHEY and SVGAGI. CDR3 size: 13 residues. CDR3 residues: CASRRGGDTEAFF. The CDR3 DNA reads TGTGCCAGCAGACGGGGGGGGGACACTGAAGCTTTCTTT.

V and J are TRBV6-5 and TRBJ1-1; 7 bases map to TRBD1. The CDR3 totals 13 residues. The germline CDR1 and CDR2 sequences are MNHEY and SVGAGI. V trimming: 7 bases; J trimming: 5 bases; junction bases outside the gene matches: 7. This chain's CDR3 is CASTKNRGTEAFF. In DNA, the CDR3 is TGTGCCAGCACCAAAAACAGGGGAACTGAAGCTTTCTTT.

The chain links TRBV2 to TRBJ1-1, with D uncertain. V was clipped by 2 bases and J by 7 bases, with 14 bases between them. Germline assignment: CDR1 SNHLY and CDR2 FYNNEI. The CDR3 is 14 residues long. CDR3 residues: CASSEFRGEGEAFF. The DNA of the CDR3 is TGTGCCAGCAGTGAATTTCGCGGGGAGGGTGAAGCTTTCTTT.

This chain uses TRBV30 with TRBJ1-3; D is possibly TRBD1 (5 bases). Trimming pared 4 bases from V and 2 bases from J, leaving 9 bases between. This CDR3 has 13 amino acids. Germline V gene data show CDR1 as GTSNPN and CDR2 as SVGIG (reference sequence). CDR3 residues: CAWNVRAGNTIYF. The CDR3 DNA reads TGTGCCTGGAACGTCAGGGCTGGAAACACCATATATTTT. Full variable domain (missing parts from reference TRBV30 and TRBJ1-3): SQTIHQWPATLVQPVGSPLSLECTVEGTSNPNLYWYRQAAGRGLQLLFYSVGIGQISSEVPQNLSASRPQDRQFILSSKKLLLSDSGFYLCAWNVRAGNTIYFGEGSWLTVV.

This clone has just one count. The chain is built from TRBV2 and TRBJ2-3; TRBD2 is a possible D gene (7 bases). The V end was cut by 7 bases, the J end by 2 bases, with 22 bases between. The CDR3 loop spans 17 amino acids. CDR1 is SNHLY and CDR2 is FYNNEI in the germline V gene. The DNA of the CDR3 is TGTGCCAGCAAGAACAGGGAGTCGCGGGGGACCACAGATACGCAGTATTTT. Its translation is CASKNRESRGTTDTQYF. Drawing the rest from reference TRBV2 and TRBJ2-3, the complete variable domain is EPEVTQTPSHQVTQMGQEVILRCVPISNHLYFYWYRQILGQKVEFLVSFYNNEISEKSEIFDDQFSVERPDGSNFTLKIRSTKLEDSAMYFCASKNRESRGTTDTQYFGPGTRLTVL.

J is TRBJ2-1 and V is TRBV10-3; D may be TRBD2 (5 bases). Germline CDR1 ENHRY, CDR2 SYGVKD. The V end lost 2 bases, the J end lost 4 bases, and 18 bases lay between the germline ends. The CDR3 runs 17 residues. CDR3 protein: CAISEPFERTVYNEQFF. The DNA of the CDR3 is TGTGCCATCAGTGAGCCCTTCGAGCGGACTGTATACAATGAGCAGTTCTTC.

This clone was observed a handful of times. The CDR3 protein is CASSESQVVSYEQYF. The CDR3 DNA follows: TGTGCCAGCAGTGAGAGTCAGGTGGTCTCCTACGAGCAGTACTTC. This sequence joins TRBV2 and TRBJ2-7, with unresolved D. Per the germline V gene, CDR1 is SNHLY and CDR2 is FYNNEI. CDR3 size: 15 residues. Trimming stripped 3 bases from V and 0 bases from J, with 12 bases between.